This is a list of T cell receptor beta chains from one sample in a study of response to subunit inactivated influenza vaccine. TCRdb processed the RT-PCR reads anew with MiXCR; each CDR3 protein has one entry. The sample consists of more than 550,000 distinct CDR3 sequences, 12% of them appearing once. The sequences come from PBMCs from blood, collected on the day of vaccination. The source is a man between 45 and 60 years old who received an inactivated influenza vaccine. CDR3s include the opening cysteine and the closing phenylalanine or tryptophan. Fields, in order: V gene, D gene, J gene, clone size, CDR3 DNA, CDR3 protein. The D gene is left open where the match is weak. Clone size is given for some rows only: seen once, a few or many times, or a class if the clone is expanded.

TRBV28	-	TRBJ2-7	-	TGTGCCAGCAGTTTTAACGGGATCTCCTACGAGCAGTACTTC	CASSFNGISYEQYF
TRBV5-1	-	TRBJ2-6	many	TGCGCCAGCAGCTTAATGACCTCTGGGGCCAACGTCCTGACTTTC	CASSLMTSGANVLTF
TRBV10-3	-	TRBJ1-5	few	TGTGCCATCAGGGAGGAGGGGGTGGGGTATCAGCCCCAGCATTTT	CAIREEGVGYQPQHF
TRBV19	TRBD1	TRBJ2-1	-	TGTGCCAGTAGTGCCGGGACAGGAGGCTATGAGCAGTTCTTC	CASSAGTGGYEQFF
TRBV4-3	TRBD1	TRBJ1-6	-	TGCGCCAGCAGCCAAGATATTACAGGCAGGGGGACTTCACCCCTCCACTTT	CASSQDITGRGTSPLHF
TRBV29-1	-	TRBJ2-1	-	TGCAGCGTTTCAAGTTCTACAGATATGAATGAGCAGTTCTTC	CSVSSSTDMNEQFF
TRBV20-1	TRBD1	TRBJ2-7	-	TGCAGTGCTAGAGATGCAGGGGGCGGGTACGAGCAGTACTTC	CSARDAGGGYEQYF
TRBV20-1	TRBD1	TRBJ2-2	-	TGCAGTGCTGATAGACAGGGGAACACCGGGGAGCTGTTTTTT	CSADRQGNTGELFF
TRBV7-8	-	TRBJ1-2	-	TGTGCCAGCAGCTTATTCGTGTTAGGGCCAGACTATGGCTACACCTTC	CASSLFVLGPDYGYTF
TRBV19	-	TRBJ1-1	-	TGTGCCAGTAGTCAAAGGGGCAGGCCCAGGGGTTACGACACTGAAGCTTTCTTT	CASSQRGRPRGYDTEAFF
TRBV12-5	TRBD1	TRBJ2-5	-	TGTGCTAGTGGTCCAGGGACAGCGCAAGAGACCCAGTACTTC	CASGPGTAQETQYF
TRBV20-1	-	TRBJ1-4	-	TGCAGTGCTAGCAATCAGGGATCAACTAATGAAAAACTGTTTTTT	CSASNQGSTNEKLFF
TRBV12-3/TRBV12-4	TRBD1	TRBJ1-2	few	TGTGCCAGCAGTGGACAGGATCTCAGTGGCTACACCTTC	CASSGQDLSGYTF
TRBV9	-	TRBJ2-3	few	TGTGCCAGCAGCGTAGGTCTAGCTATACGGGCAGATACGCAGTATTTT	CASSVGLAIRADTQYF
TRBV20-1	TRBD2	TRBJ2-1	many	TGCAGTGCCAGAGGTCTAGCGGGGAATGAGCAGTTCTTC	CSARGLAGNEQFF
TRBV4-1	-	TRBJ2-5	few	TGCGCCAGCAGCCAACCTACAGGAGAGACCCAGTACTTC	CASSQPTGETQYF
TRBV29-1	-	TRBJ2-2	few	TGCAGCGCCACCATGGGATCTGGCGGGGAGCTGTTTTTT	CSATMGSGGELFF
TRBV4-2	-	TRBJ1-4	-	TGTGCCAGCAGCCAACTGGTTTTACAGAAGTATCAGGAGGAAAAACTGTTTTTT	CASSQLVLQKYQEEKLFF
TRBV9	TRBD2	TRBJ2-1	few	TGTGCCAGCAGCTCCGGACTAGCGCAGGGGTACAATGAGCAGTTCTTC	CASSSGLAQGYNEQFF
TRBV5-1	TRBD1	TRBJ2-7	-	TGCGCCAGCAGCATCGGACAGGCCTCCTACGAGCAGTACTTC	CASSIGQASYEQYF
TRBV19	-	TRBJ2-2	-	TGTGCCAGCCGCCCACTGGGGAGCGGGGAGCTGTTTTTT	CASRPLGSGELFF
TRBV29-1	-	TRBJ2-5	-	TGCAGCGTTGACAGTGACGGGGGAAGGATGGAGACCCAGTACTTC	CSVDSDGGRMETQYF
TRBV28	-	TRBJ2-4	few	TGTGCCAGCAGCCGAGGGGGGACCAAAAACATTCAGTACTTC	CASSRGGTKNIQYF
TRBV2	-	TRBJ1-6	-	TGTGCCAGCAACTGGGACGGGGGAGGTAATTCACCCCTCCACTTT	CASNWDGGGNSPLHF
TRBV5-1	TRBD2	TRBJ2-3	few	TGCGCCAGCAGCTTGGCCGGTTTGGCTAGCGGGAGTCAAGGGATGCGAAATACGCAGTATTTT	CASSLAGLASGSQGMRNTQYF
TRBV20-1	-	TRBJ2-5	few	TGCAGTGCTAGCGACTGGCAGGCAACTTACCAAGAGACCCAGTACTTC	CSASDWQATYQETQYF
TRBV6-1	TRBD1	TRBJ2-1	-	TGTGCCAGCAGTCCCCTGAGGGACAGGGTCTACAATGAGCAGTTCTTC	CASSPLRDRVYNEQFF
TRBV12-3/TRBV12-4	TRBD1	TRBJ1-6	few	TGTGCCAGCAGCCTGGACAGGCCCCTTGGTTCACCCCTCCACTTT	CASSLDRPLGSPLHF
TRBV7-9	-	TRBJ2-7	-	TGTGCCAGCAGGACGGAGTCCTACGAGCAGTACTTC	CASRTESYEQYF
TRBV4-2	TRBD1	TRBJ2-7	-	TGTGCCAGCAGCCGGACACAGGGGGTCGACGAGCAGTACTTC	CASSRTQGVDEQYF
TRBV20-1	TRBD2	TRBJ2-3	few	TGCAGTGCTAGAGGAACGGGACTAGCGGGGGGGCCTATTCAATGGTTTACGCAGTATTTT	CSARGTGLAGGPIQWFTQYF
TRBV18	-	TRBJ2-7	few	TGTGCCAGCTCACCTCCGGGGGCAGGGTTACCCTACGAGCAGTACTTC	CASSPPGAGLPYEQYF
TRBV14	TRBD1	TRBJ2-6	few	TGTGCCAGCAGACGAACAGGGGGGTACGGGGCCAACGTCCTGACTTTC	CASRRTGGYGANVLTF
TRBV28	TRBD1	TRBJ2-5	-	TGTGCCAGCAGTTCTAAGGGACAGGGGGCGTGGGAGACCCAGTACTTC	CASSSKGQGAWETQYF
TRBV29-1	-	TRBJ1-2	few	TGCAGCGGGACAGACCAAGGAGGCTACACCTTC	CSGTDQGGYTF
TRBV6-1	TRBD1	TRBJ1-1	-	TGTGCCAGCAGCCAGGGGGCTTTGGGCACTGAAGCTTTCTTT	CASSQGALGTEAFF
TRBV29-1	-	TRBJ2-3	many	TGCAGCGTTGAAGTCGGTGAGCGGAGCACAGATACGCAGTATTTT	CSVEVGERSTDTQYF
TRBV29-1	-	TRBJ1-1	many	TGCAGCGTTGCAGTGGGGGAAAACGCTGAAGCTTTCTTT	CSVAVGENAEAFF
TRBV4-1	-	TRBJ2-3	few	TGCGCCAGCAGCCAACAGAGGAATCGTTACACAGATACGCAGTATTTT	CASSQQRNRYTDTQYF
TRBV5-6	-	TRBJ2-1	few	TGTGCCAGCACGAGAGGGCGGGTAACGAGGGGGGATGAGCAGTTCTTC	CASTRGRVTRGDEQFF
TRBV5-5	TRBD1	TRBJ1-6	few	TGTGCCAGCAGCTCACGATCTCGACAGGGGGCTAGACCCCTCCACTTT	CASSSRSRQGARPLHF
TRBV20-1	-	TRBJ2-1	few	TGCAGTGCTAGAGATTTCGCCGGGCGATCCTACAATGAGCAGTTCTTC	CSARDFAGRSYNEQFF
TRBV5-1	TRBD2	TRBJ2-1	few	TGCGCCAGCAGCTTTCGACTAGCGGGGGGGCCCCTAGTCGTCCCTGAGCAGTTCTTC	CASSFRLAGGPLVVPEQFF
TRBV11-3	-	TRBJ1-1	few	TGTGCCAGCAGCTTAACAAGTGGCACTGAAGCTTTCTTT	CASSLTSGTEAFF
TRBV20-1	-	TRBJ2-3	few	TGCAGTGCTAACCGGGGGAACCGGGATACGCAGTATTTT	CSANRGNRDTQYF
TRBV11-2	-	TRBJ1-4	-	TGTACCAGCAGCGTAGGGACGAAAAAAAATGAAAAACTGTTTTTT	CTSSVGTKKNEKLFF
TRBV5-5	-	TRBJ2-7	-	TGTGCCAGCAGCTTGTCCACAGTCTACGAGCAGTACTTC	CASSLSTVYEQYF
TRBV14	-	TRBJ1-5	few	TGTGCCAGCAGCCAAGTGGGGTATAGCAATCAGCCCCAGCATTTT	CASSQVGYSNQPQHF
TRBV6-5	-	TRBJ2-1	-	TGTGCCAGCAGTTTAATGGGAAGGGGTTATAATGAGCAGTTCTTC	CASSLMGRGYNEQFF
TRBV5-1	-	TRBJ2-3	few	TGCGCCAGCAGCTTGAATCGTAGGGACAGCACAGATACGCAGTATTTT	CASSLNRRDSTDTQYF
TRBV15	-	TRBJ2-7	-	TGTGCCACCAGCAGAATGGGCAGCACATACTTC	CATSRMGSTYF
TRBV28	-	TRBJ2-1	-	TGTGCCAGCATGGCGGGACGGGGAAGCTCCTACAATGAGCAGTTCTTC	CASMAGRGSSYNEQFF
TRBV24-1	TRBD2	TRBJ2-1	-	TGTGCCACCAGTGTCCGCGGACTAGCGGGCCGGGGCAATGAGCAGTTCTTC	CATSVRGLAGRGNEQFF
TRBV29-1	TRBD2	TRBJ2-7	-	TGCAGCGTAGACGGACTAGCGGGGGAATCCTCCTACGAGCAGTACTTC	CSVDGLAGESSYEQYF